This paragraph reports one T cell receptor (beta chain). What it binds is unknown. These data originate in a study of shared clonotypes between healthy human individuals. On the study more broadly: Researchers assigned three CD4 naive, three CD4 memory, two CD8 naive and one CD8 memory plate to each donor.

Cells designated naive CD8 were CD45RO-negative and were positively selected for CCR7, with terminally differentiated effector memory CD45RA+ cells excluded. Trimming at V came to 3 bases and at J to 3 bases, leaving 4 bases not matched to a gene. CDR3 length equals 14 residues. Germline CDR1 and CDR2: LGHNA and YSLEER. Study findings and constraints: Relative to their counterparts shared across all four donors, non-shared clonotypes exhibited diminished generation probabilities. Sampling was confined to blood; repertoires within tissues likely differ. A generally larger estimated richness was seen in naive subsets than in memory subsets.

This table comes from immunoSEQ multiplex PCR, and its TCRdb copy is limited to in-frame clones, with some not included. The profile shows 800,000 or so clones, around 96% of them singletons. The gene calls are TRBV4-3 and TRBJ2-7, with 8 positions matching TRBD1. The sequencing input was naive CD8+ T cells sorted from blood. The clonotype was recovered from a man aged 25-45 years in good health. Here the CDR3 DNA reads TGCGCCAGCAGCCAGGGACAGGTTGGCTACGAGCAGTACTTC. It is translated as CASSQGQVGYEQYF.